The 29 T cell receptor beta chains below all came from one sample that was sequenced in a study of blood T cell repertoires in COVID-19. Data came from immunoSEQ multiplex PCR; TCRdb stores just in-frame clones and leaves some out. The data hold 200,000 or so clones, with 70% to 85% observed a single time. What was sequenced was peripheral blood. Receptor source: a woman in her 30s with acute or convalescent COVID-19.

V usage is TRBV15 and J usage is TRBJ1-2, with D possibly TRBD1 on 5 matching bases. This CDR3 has 16 residues. CDR1 LNHNV and CDR2 YYDKDF come from the germline V gene (reference sequence). V lost 1 base to trimming and J lost 8 bases, with 20 bases between them. The chain's CDR3 is CATSRGGGSGVRGYTF. The CDR3 nucleotides are TGTGCCACCAGCAGAGGAGGAGGGTCGGGGGTGAGAGGCTACACCTTC.

The chain recombines TRBV5-1 with TRBJ1-1, with TRBD1 matching over 8 bases. Germline V gene sequence: CDR1 SGHRS, CDR2 YFSETQ. Trimming removed 6 bases from V and 12 bases from J; junction bases left unmatched: 10. This CDR3 comprises 12 residues. CDR3 DNA sequence: TGCGCCAGCACATCAGGACAGGGTCATCCTTTCTTT. Protein product: CASTSGQGHPFF.

This chain joins TRBV3-1 (or the pseudogene TRBV3-2) and TRBJ2-2, with 11 positions matching TRBD1. This CDR3 comprises 15 residues. The J segment lost 7 bases and the V segment lost 4 bases, leaving 5 bases of the junction unmatched. CDR1 is LGHDT, CDR2 YNNKEL, per germline (reference sequence). CDR3 DNA: TGTGCCAGCAGCCCCGGGACAGGGGGTTTCGGGGAGCTGTTTTTT. It specifies CASSPGTGGFGELFF.

The chain has TRBV27 and TRBJ1-4; TRBD1 aligns across 7 bases. The CDR3 length is 14 residues. Trimming removed 3 bases from V and 7 bases from J; junction bases left unmatched: 5. Germline V lookup: CDR1 MNHEY, CDR2 SMNVEV (reference sequence). The CDR3 DNA reads TGTGCCAGCAGTTTGACAGGGAAGGGTGAAAAACTGTTTTTT. This encodes CASSLTGKGEKLFF.

The V call is TRBV19, the J call TRBJ1-1; D may be TRBD1 (5 bases). Germline V CDR1 and CDR2: LNHDA, SQIVND (reference sequence). This CDR3 comprises 12 residues. The ends were cut back, 6 bases at V and 9 bases at J, with 14 bases in the middle. CDR3 amino acids: CASSARQTKAFF. Here the CDR3 DNA reads TGTGCCAGTAGCGCCCGACAGACGAAAGCTTTCTTT.

In its sample, this clone was seen a few times. This chain joins TRBV4-2 and TRBJ2-5; a possible D gene is TRBD2 (6 bases). This CDR3 spans 15 amino acids. The V gene lost 0 bases and the J gene lost 4 bases, with 12 bases spanning the gap. Germline CDR1 is LGHNA and CDR2 is YNFKEQ. The CDR3 DNA reads TGTGCCAGCAGCCAAGATCCGGGACTTGGAGAGACCCAGTACTTC. Its translation: CASSQDPGLGETQYF.

The V call is TRBV7-8, the J call TRBJ1-2; no reliable D call. Trimming pared 2 bases from V and 2 bases from J, leaving 9 bases between. Germline V gene lookup returns CDR1 SGHVS and CDR2 FQNEAQ. The length of the CDR3 is 14 residues. CDR3 region: CASSLREGNYGYTF. The CDR3 DNA reads TGTGCCAGCAGCTTACGCGAGGGCAACTATGGCTACACCTTC.

CDR3 DNA sequence: TGTGCCAGTAGCGGGGTTGGGGGCAATCAGCCCCAGCATTTT. Translated: CASSGVGGNQPQHF. J is TRBJ1-5 and V is TRBV19; the D is unclear. The CDR3 is 14 amino acids. V was cut by 6 bases and J by 2 bases, with 11 bases left in between. Germline loops: CDR1 LNHDA, CDR2 SQIVND (reference sequence).

J is TRBJ2-7 and V is TRBV7-2; 8 bases agree with TRBD2. CDR1 and CDR2 from the germline V gene are SGHTA and FQGNSA. Germline trimming cut 1 base from V and 5 bases from J; bases unmatched to any gene: 10. The CDR3 sequence is 16 residues long. CDR3 in amino acids: CASSLGVGRGVHEQYF. In DNA, the CDR3 is TGTGCCAGCAGCTTAGGTGTCGGGCGGGGGGTCCACGAGCAGTACTTC.

The chain joins TRBV7-9 to TRBJ1-2; the D gene is possibly TRBD1 (6 bases). CDR3 size: 13 residues. V was pared by 3 bases and J by 5 bases, with 10 bases between. The germline CDR1 and CDR2 sequences are SEHNR and FQNEAQ (reference sequence). CDR3: CASSFIGQYGYTF. DNA for the CDR3: TGTGCCAGCAGCTTTATAGGACAGTATGGCTACACCTTC.

The genes are TRBV12-3 or TRBV12-4 and TRBJ1-1; the D gene is possibly TRBD1 (5 bases). This CDR3 has 13 residues. Trimming stripped 3 bases from V and 5 bases from J, with 10 bases between. The CDR3 region is CASSFLQETEAFF. CDR3 DNA sequence: TGTGCCAGCAGTTTTTTACAGGAGACTGAAGCTTTCTTT.

The rearrangement joins TRBV5-1 to TRBJ1-3, with D possibly matching TRBD1 (6 bases). The CDR3 length is 15 residues. Germline-derived CDR1 and CDR2 are SGHRS and YFSETQ. Trimming took 0 bases from V and 3 from J, leaving 10 bases between them. The DNA for the CDR3 is TGCGCCAGCAGCTTGGGGGACATGGGTGGAAACACCATATATTTT. This sequence encodes CASSLGDMGGNTIYF.

V is TRBV10-3 and J is TRBJ1-1; 9 nucleotides align to TRBD1. The germline V gene encodes CDR1 ENHRY and CDR2 SYGVKD. The V and J ends lost 11 bases and 3 bases, in that order; junction bases with no gene match: 10. This CDR3 spans 14 amino acids. CDR3 bases: TGTGCCGTGACTTCCGGGACAGGGTACACTGAAGCTTTCTTT. This sequence encodes CAVTSGTGYTEAFF.

This clone was picked up one time. The rearrangement uses TRBV5-1 and TRBJ1-3; 7 bases agree with TRBD1. Germline V gene data show CDR1 as SGHRS and CDR2 as YFSETQ. With 8 bases clipped from V and 5 bases from J, the junction kept 10 bases outside the gene matches. The CDR3 length is 14 residues. DNA of the CDR3: TGCGCCAGTATGCAAGGGACAGCCCGAAACACCATATATTTT. This translates into CASMQGTARNTIYF.

The V and J genes are TRBV24-1 and TRBJ1-1; D may be TRBD1 (6 bases). This CDR3 contains 14 residues. CDR1 and CDR2 (germline): KGHDR, SFDVKD. V lost 5 bases to trimming and J lost 3 bases, with 12 bases between them. The CDR3 region is CATSAIGGDTEAFF. In DNA form, the CDR3 reads TGTGCCACCAGTGCAATAGGGGGAGACACTGAAGCTTTCTTT.

The table lists this clone with a count of one. The CDR3 is CASSLASGYLEPQHF. CDR3 DNA sequence: TGTGCCAGCAGCTTAGCATCAGGGTATCTGGAGCCCCAGCATTTT. The chain couples TRBV11-2 to TRBJ1-5, with D maybe TRBD1 (5 bases). This CDR3 region has 15 residues. Germline loops: CDR1 SGHAT, CDR2 FQNNGV. The V end was cut by 1 base, the J end by 8 bases, with 15 bases between.

The J gene is TRBJ1-2, the V gene TRBV28; 8 bases map to TRBD1. Germline V lookup: CDR1 MDHEN, CDR2 SYDVKM. Trimming cost V 5 bases and J 4 bases; bases outside gene matches: 15. The CDR3 runs 17 residues. The CDR3 DNA reads as TGTGCCAGCAGTGACCGGCAGGGGGCTCACTCCCTCTATGGCTACACCTTC. It specifies CASSDRQGAHSLYGYTF.

The chain links TRBV28 to TRBJ1-1; the D is unclear. This CDR3 has 14 residues. Trimming shortened V by 5 bases and J by 4 bases, and 14 bases separated the two germline ends. The V gene's germline CDR1 is MDHEN and CDR2 SYDVKM. CDR3 bases: TGTGCCAGCAGTCCCCCTGGAGAAGGCACTGAAGCTTTCTTT. It specifies CASSPPGEGTEAFF. Filled out from reference TRBV28 and TRBJ1-1, the complete variable domain reads DVKVTQSSRYLVKRTGEKVFLECVQDMDHENMFWYRQDPGLGLRLIYFSYDVKMKEKGDIPEGYSVSREKKERFSLILESASTNQTSMYLCASSPPGEGTEAFFGQGTRLTVV.

This chain uses TRBV18 with TRBJ1-1; D perhaps matches TRBD1 (5 bases). The CDR3 is 15 amino acids. Trimming stripped 2 bases from V and 4 bases from J, with 14 bases between. CDR1 is KGHSH, CDR2 LQKENI, per germline. CDR3 DNA sequence: TGTGCCAGCTCACCAAGGAGGGGCGGAATCACTGAAGCTTTCTTT. Amino acid sequence: CASSPRRGGITEAFF.

The chain combines TRBV5-8 with TRBJ1-5; D perhaps matches TRBD1 (6 bases). The V gene's germline CDR1 is SGHTS and CDR2 YDEGEE. The CDR3 loop spans 15 amino acids. V dropped 2 bases and J dropped 0 bases, with 9 bases sitting between them. This CDR3 is CASSLPGDSNQPQHF. The CDR3 nucleotides are TGTGCCAGCAGCTTACCAGGGGATAGCAATCAGCCCCAGCATTTT.

The chain links TRBV27 to TRBJ2-2; TRBD1 agrees at 9 bases. Germline assignment: CDR1 MNHEY and CDR2 SMNVEV (reference sequence). There are 14 residues in the CDR3. V lost 11 bases, J lost 0 bases, and 4 bases stayed unmatched. The CDR3 coding sequence is TGTGCCGGGAGGACAGGGGCGAACACCGGGGAGCTGTTTTTT. It encodes CAGRTGANTGELFF.

In nucleotides, the CDR3 is TGTGCCAGCAGCCGGGTACCGGGACAGACCTTAGAAGAGCTGTTTTTT. Its translation: CASSRVPGQTLEELFF. The rearrangement uses TRBV5-4 and TRBJ2-2, with 7 bases matching TRBD1. V lost 4 bases, J lost 11 bases, and 17 bases stayed unmatched. Germline CDR1 and CDR2: SGHNT and YYREEE (reference sequence). This CDR3 has 16 amino acids.

The chain couples TRBV6-1 to TRBJ1-2; D remains unclear. Trimming shortened V by 2 bases and J by 8 bases, and 9 bases separated the two germline ends. Germline V CDR1 and CDR2: MNHNS, SASEGT. CDR3 length: 12 residues. The CDR3 here is CASSEWAGGYTF. The CDR3 DNA reads TGTGCCAGCAGTGAATGGGCTGGGGGCTACACCTTC.

This chain uses TRBV11-2 with TRBJ2-5, with 7 nucleotides matching TRBD1. The V gene end was trimmed by 6 bases and the J gene end by 5 bases; junction bases not matched to a gene: 3. In germline, CDR1 is SGHAT, CDR2 FQNNGV. This CDR3 has 12 amino acids. CDR3 protein: CASSAQGETQYF. CDR3 DNA: TGTGCCAGCAGTGCACAGGGGGAGACCCAGTACTTC.

This chain connects TRBV28 to TRBJ2-7; D perhaps matches TRBD1 (5 bases). V dropped 3 bases and J dropped 6 bases, with 12 bases sitting between them. CDR3 size: 13 residues. Germline CDR1 and CDR2: MDHEN and SYDVKM. CDR3 coding DNA: TGTGCCAGCAGTTTCGGGCAGGGCGGCGAGCAGTACTTC. Its translation is CASSFGQGGEQYF.

The chain recombines TRBV19 with TRBJ1-6; D is unresolved. V lost 7 bases and J lost 6, with 10 bases in between. The germline V gene encodes CDR1 LNHDA and CDR2 SQIVND (reference sequence). The length of the CDR3 is 13 residues. CDR3 sequence: CASTPNGNSPLHF. The CDR3 nucleotides read TGTGCCAGTACACCCAACGGTAATTCACCCCTCCACTTT.

V gene TRBV19 combines with J gene TRBJ2-7; possible D gene TRBD1, 5 bases. The germline V gene encodes CDR1 LNHDA and CDR2 SQIVND (reference sequence). V was pared by 6 bases and J by 2 bases, with 17 bases between. The CDR3 spans 15 residues. The CDR3 region is CASSWRQNPAYEQYF. The DNA of the CDR3 is TGTGCCAGTAGCTGGAGACAGAATCCTGCCTACGAGCAGTACTTC.

The J gene is TRBJ1-2, the V gene TRBV6-5; no reliable D call. Trimming shortened V by 0 bases and J by 8 bases, and 10 bases separated the two germline ends. The CDR3 contains 13 residues. Germline V lookup: CDR1 MNHEY, CDR2 SVGAGI. CDR3 DNA sequence: TGTGCCAGCAGTTACTCCGGAGGAGGAGGCTACACCTTC. Amino acids: CASSYSGGGGYTF.

Only one count was recorded for this clone. The V and J genes are TRBV7-6 and TRBJ2-7; 10 bases fit TRBD2. This CDR3 comprises 18 residues. In germline, CDR1 is SGHVS, CDR2 FNYEAQ. V gave up 0 bases and J gave up 0 bases; unmatched junction bases: 8. CDR3 nucleotide sequence: TGTGCCAGCAGCTTAGCCCCCCCTACTAGCGGGACCTCCTACGAGCAGTACTTC. It translates to CASSLAPPTSGTSYEQYF.